The 8 T cell receptor beta chains presented below share a single source sample, sequenced in a study of T cells in Graves' hyperthyroidism and ophthalmopathy. There were TCR beta CDR3 regions amplified from RNA transcripts. In the first-round RT-PCR of the TCR CDR3, the HTBI primer set was used. TCRdb analysed the multiplex PCR reads with MiXCR anew, one entry per CDR3 protein. The table includes hundreds of thousands of distinct CDR3 sequences, under 20% detected once. Source material: blood. Receptor source: a woman aged 18-30 years with Graves' ophthalmopathy.

This clonotype was recorded at least ten times. The J gene is TRBJ1-2, the V gene TRBV27, with 8 bases matching TRBD1. Germline CDR1 reads MNHEY; CDR2 reads SMNVEV (reference sequence). The junction had 3 bases not matched to a gene; V was cut back by 5 bases and J by 4 bases. The CDR3 spans 13 residues. CDR3 coding DNA: TGTGCCAGCAGTCCTGGACAGGGCTATGGCTACACCTTC. As protein: CASSPGQGYGYTF.

Ten or more counts support this clonotype. The genes are TRBV6-1 and TRBJ1-5; D uncertain. Trimming cost V 2 bases and J 5 bases, with 7 bases left between them. The CDR3 is 13 amino acids. CDR1 MNHNS and CDR2 SASEGT come from the germline V gene. The CDR3 sequence is CASSENWDQPQHF. As DNA, the CDR3 is TGTGCCAGCAGTGAAAACTGGGATCAGCCCCAGCATTTT.

The sample holds many counts of this clonotype. The chain combines TRBV3-1 with TRBJ1-3; possible D gene TRBD1, 5 bases. Trimming took off 0 bases at V and 4 bases at J, with 10 bases between the two ends. Germline V lookup: CDR1 LGHDT, CDR2 YNNKEL (reference sequence). The CDR3 totals 15 residues. The CDR3 DNA reads as TGTGCCAGCAGCCAAGAAGGGGCGAGCGGAAACACCATATATTTT. Encoded protein: CASSQEGASGNTIYF.

This clonotype has ten or more counts. V usage is TRBV10-3 and J usage is TRBJ2-5, with D tentatively TRBD1 (8 bases). Trimming took 6 bases from V and 2 from J, leaving 25 bases between them. The CDR3 has 18 amino acids. From germline, CDR1 is ENHRY and CDR2 SYGVKD. The CDR3 reads CAIRRQGATLGGQETQYF. The CDR3 DNA is TGTGCCATCAGACGGCAGGGGGCGACCCTCGGGGGGCAAGAGACCCAGTACTTC.

The chain employs TRBV20-1 and TRBJ2-1; 9 bases map to TRBD2. The CDR3 spans 17 residues. V lost 1 base, J lost 5 bases, and 12 bases stayed unmatched. Germline lookup yields CDR1 DFQATT and CDR2 SNEGSKA (reference sequence). DNA for the CDR3: TGCAGTGCTAGAGTTGATAGCGGGAGTGAGAAAGACAATGAGCAGTTCTTC. Its translation: CSARVDSGSEKDNEQFF.

The chain carries TRBV25-1 and TRBJ1-2; 7 bases are shared with TRBD1. Germline V gene sequence: CDR1 MGHDK, CDR2 SYGVNS. This CDR3 contains 14 residues. The ends lost 4 bases at V and 2 bases at J; junction bases unmatched: 4. The DNA for the CDR3 is TGTGCCAGCAGTGGCAGGGGGACCAACTATGGCTACACCTTC. Translation gives CASSGRGTNYGYTF.

This clonotype came up many times. V is TRBV27 and J is TRBJ1-1; TRBD1 might be the D (5 bases). Trimming removed 0 bases from V and 1 base from J, with 9 bases in between. The CDR3 spans 15 residues. Germline CDR1 reads MNHEY; CDR2 reads SMNVEV (reference sequence). This chain's CDR3 is CASSLSVGGNTEAFF. The CDR3 coding sequence is TGTGCCAGCAGTTTATCAGTCGGGGGGAACACTGAAGCTTTCTTT.

This clonotype has more than one count but fewer than ten. The CDR3 reads CASSFSLRGGYNEQFF. In nucleotides, the CDR3 is TGTGCCAGCAGCTTTAGTCTTCGGGGGGGCTACAATGAGCAGTTCTTC. V is TRBV13 and J is TRBJ2-1; 8 bases align to TRBD2. The V segment lost 3 bases and the J segment 3 bases; nucleotides outside the gene matches: 7. The CDR3 contains 16 residues. CDR1 and CDR2 from the germline V gene are PRHDT and FYEKMQ (reference sequence).